This T cell receptor beta chain emerged from a study of STAT5B mutations in CD4+ large granular lymphocyte leukemia. V was pared by 5 bases and J by 7 bases, with 8 bases of the junction left unmatched. The CDR3 length is 14 residues. CDR1 SNHLY and CDR2 FYNNEI come from the germline V gene. In the authors' workflow: Productive clonotypes were detectable down to 2.59 x 10-5 frequency. Measured with immunoSEQ multiplex PCR; TCRdb has only the in-frame clones, and not every one. The DNA was the basis for D and trimming; V, J and clone size are from that table. The sample holds tens of thousands of clones, about 85% seen once. Findings of the study overall: 25% of private leukemic clonotypes occurred rarely in other patients' non-leukemic repertoires. 8/27 top patient clones versus 2/35 control clones were TRBV06-family. Data were not HLA-matched across samples.

To note about this clone: Its antigen is undetermined.

Material for sequencing was CD4+ T cells from blood buffy coats. The chain carries TRBV2 and TRBJ1-5, with 7 bases that match TRBD1. The source is a human donor in good health. The CDR3 nucleotides are TGTGCCAGCAGTTCTGAACAGGGGAGGCAGCCCCAGCATTTT. As protein: CASSSEQGRQPQHF. Variable domain in full (rest from reference TRBV2 and TRBJ1-5): EPEVTQTPSHQVTQMGQEVILRCVPISNHLYFYWYRQILGQKVEFLVSFYNNEISEKSEIFDDQFSVERPDGSNFTLKIRSTKLEDSAMYFCASSSEQGRQPQHFGDGTRLSIL.